This TCR beta chain derives from a study of blood T cell repertoires in COVID-19 (dated by TCRdb to about 2020). General notes on the study: The collaborator samples originated in the United States, Italy and Spain and spanned the acute and convalescent phases of COVID-19. The material from the prospective study consisted of cDNA or gDNA derived from T cells, B-cell-depleted T cells, or PBMCs. The dataset comprised deeply sampled blood TCRbeta repertoires from subjects exposed to, actively infected with, or recovered from COVID-19. The repertoires were released in a freely available public database intended as a resource for research on the immune response to SARS-CoV-2. The samples were drawn from the first 160 participants of the ongoing ImmuneRACE study and from 950 to 1,500 subjects provided by 6 global collaborators. The sample metadata nearly always contained a de-identified subject ID, COVID-19 status, age in years and sex. Where HLA class I and class II types were available, the types were taken from metadata supplied by the sample provider, not from assay-based typing. Here is what the overall study found, with its caveats: The quantity of clinical and demographic metadata differed by source and by participant and was supplied without curation.

Whole blood was collected in K2EDTA tubes by collaborating institutions according to the institutions' own protocols. Collaborator samples were shipped for TCRbeta analysis as frozen whole blood, isolated PBMCs, or DNA extracted from either sample type. The immunoSEQ Assay, a bias-controlled multiplex PCR, was used to amplify TCRbeta CDR3 regions from genomic DNA. Per the authors' processing: The number of nucleated cells in each sample was estimated from the amplification of reference gene primers within the assay. Sequence reads were collapsed and filtered to measure the absolute abundance of every unique TCRbeta CDR3 rearrangement. Productive Simpson clonality was computed per sample as the square root of Simpson's diversity index over productive rearrangements. TCRdb took this table from immuneACCESS and kept in-frame rearrangements with V and J called. Such tables lack part of the clones; where checked against another copy, unresolved V genes explain under half of the gap, and the rest is unexplained. V and J calls and clone size come straight from that table; D and trimming were deduced from the DNA. Present in this sample are some 45,000 clones, about 84% of which were seen just once. In total, the top ten clones hold 8.8% of the sample.

This clone was seen a few times. The antigen it recognizes is unknown. Qualities for individual bases were not recorded, and no much larger clone is one base off. This sequence originates from a man between 60 and 75 years old with acute or convalescent COVID-19. Sequenced: peripheral blood.

The DNA sequence follows: TGCGCCAGCTCCAAGGACAGGCTTCCCTACGAGCAGTACTTC. Its translation is CASSKDRLPYEQYF. Here the chain combines TRBV10-1 and TRBJ2-7, with 7 junctional bases fitting TRBD1. Germline trimming amounts to 8 bases on V and 2 bases on J, with 9 as the count of junction bases outside the gene matches. The germline V gene (reference sequence) gives CDR1 as WNHNN and CDR2 as SYGVQD. Taken from cysteine to phenylalanine, the CDR3 has 14 residues. Just the 42-base CDR3 DNA is kept, in frame starting at base 1.